Listed below are T cell receptor beta chains from one sample, sequenced in a study of cytomegalovirus exposure and HLA in healthy donors. Produced via immunoSEQ multiplex PCR; TCRdb's table is partial and in-frame only. The sample spans 70,000 or so clones; the ten largest clones claim approximately 2.9%. The sequenced sample consisted of PBMCs. These receptors all come from a man aged 35-49 years in good health and CMV-seronegative. Both conserved end residues are part of each CDR3. D genes are given only for firm matches.

DNA,CDR3,J,length,D,V
TGCGCCAGCAGCAGAACAGGGACTCAGCCCCAGCATTTT,CASSRTGTQPQHF,TRBJ1-5,13,NA,TRBV5-1
TGTGCCAGCAGTTGGGGAGGAGTTAGCACAGATACGCAGTATTTT,CASSWGGVSTDTQYF,TRBJ2-3,15,NA,TRBV6-5
TGTGCCAGCAGCCCGTCGGACACCTACGAGCAGTACTTC,CASSPSDTYEQYF,TRBJ2-7,13,NA,TRBV28
TGTGCCAGCAGCTTAGGACTTTCCAACACTGAAGCTTTCTTT,CASSLGLSNTEAFF,TRBJ1-1,14,NA,TRBV7-9
TGTGCCAGCAGCTTAGCGGGGAGACGCGGGGGGGCCTACAATGAGCAGTTCTTC,CASSLAGRRGGAYNEQFF,TRBJ2-1,18,TRBD2,TRBV7-2
TGTGCCAGCAGTTATCGGACAGGGGAGCAGTACTTC,CASSYRTGEQYF,TRBJ2-7,12,TRBD1,TRBV6-5
TGTGCCAGCAGCGAGAGCTCTGGAAACACCATATATTTT,CASSESSGNTIYF,TRBJ1-3,13,NA,TRBV7-6
TGTGCCAGCAGCGTAGGAGCGGGGGTAAGCTCCTACGAGCAGTACTTC,CASSVGAGVSSYEQYF,TRBJ2-7,16,TRBD2,TRBV9
TGTGCCAGTAGTATAGTCGGAAGGGGGAGCAATCAGCCCCAGCATTTT,CASSIVGRGSNQPQHF,TRBJ1-5,16,NA,TRBV19
TGCAGCGCACTGGGACAGGCCCGATTCAATGAGCAGTTCTTC,CSALGQARFNEQFF,TRBJ2-1,14,TRBD1,TRBV29-1
TGTGCCAGCAGGCGGACTAGCGGGGGGCATGAGCAGTTCTTC,CASRRTSGGHEQFF,TRBJ2-1,14,TRBD2,TRBV2
TGTGCCAGTAGTATGGGGGCGTCCTATAATTCACCCCTCCACTTT,CASSMGASYNSPLHF,TRBJ1-6,15,NA,TRBV19
TGTGCCAGCAGAGAGCAGGGCTATGGCTACACCTTC,CASREQGYGYTF,TRBJ1-2,12,NA,TRBV2
TGTGCCAGCAGCCCAACTAGCGGGGGGGCGGTAGAGACCCAGTACTTC,CASSPTSGGAVETQYF,TRBJ2-5,16,TRBD2,TRBV6-6
TGTGCCAGCAGTTTCTCGGGACTAGCGGTGTACAATGAGCAGTTCTTC,CASSFSGLAVYNEQFF,TRBJ2-1,16,TRBD2,TRBV27
TGTGCCAGCAGTTTTGAGGGAATCTACGAGCAGTACTTC,CASSFEGIYEQYF,TRBJ2-7,13,NA,TRBV28
TGTGCCAGCAGAGACGGGGGGCCGAACTACGAGCAGTACTTC,CASRDGGPNYEQYF,TRBJ2-7,14,NA,TRBV6-1
TGCGCCAGCAGCTTTTCTGAGGCACTGCCTGAAGCTTTCTTT,CASSFSEALPEAFF,TRBJ1-1,14,NA,TRBV5-1
TGTGCCAGCACCCAGGGACTAGATAAAGAGACCCAGTACTTC,CASTQGLDKETQYF,TRBJ2-5,14,TRBD2,TRBV2
TGTGCCAGCAGCACCCTTGGACAGGGGATAACTGAAGCTTTCTTT,CASSTLGQGITEAFF,TRBJ1-1,15,TRBD1,TRBV7-2
TGTGCCAGCAGTGTATCACAGGGGGCAAGTGGCTACACCTTC,CASSVSQGASGYTF,TRBJ1-2,14,TRBD1,TRBV2
TGTGCCAGCAGTGAAGTTTCCAGTGACTATGGCTACACCTTC,CASSEVSSDYGYTF,TRBJ1-2,14,NA,TRBV6-1
TGTGCCAGCAGTTACACGGACACCTACGAGCAGTACTTC,CASSYTDTYEQYF,TRBJ2-7,13,NA,TRBV6-5
TGTGCCAGCAGCACCGGGGGGGGCAGAAAAAGGAACTATGGCTACACCTTC,CASSTGGGRKRNYGYTF,TRBJ1-2,17,NA,TRBV7-6
TGTGCCAGCAGTGGAATCAGAGGACAAGAGACCCAGTACTTC,CASSGIRGQETQYF,TRBJ2-5,14,NA,TRBV6-1